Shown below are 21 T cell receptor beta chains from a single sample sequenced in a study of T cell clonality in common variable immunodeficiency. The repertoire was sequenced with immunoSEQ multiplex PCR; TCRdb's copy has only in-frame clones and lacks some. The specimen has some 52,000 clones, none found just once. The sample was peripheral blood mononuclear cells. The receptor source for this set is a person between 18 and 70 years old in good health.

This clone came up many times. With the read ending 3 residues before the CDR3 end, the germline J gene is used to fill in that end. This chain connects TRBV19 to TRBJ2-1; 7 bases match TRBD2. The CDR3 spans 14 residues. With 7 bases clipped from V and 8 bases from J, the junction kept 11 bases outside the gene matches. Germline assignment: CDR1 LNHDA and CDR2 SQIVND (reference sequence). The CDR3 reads CASNQNSGNDEQFF. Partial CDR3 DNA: TGTGCCAGTAACCAAAACAGCGGGAACGATGAG.

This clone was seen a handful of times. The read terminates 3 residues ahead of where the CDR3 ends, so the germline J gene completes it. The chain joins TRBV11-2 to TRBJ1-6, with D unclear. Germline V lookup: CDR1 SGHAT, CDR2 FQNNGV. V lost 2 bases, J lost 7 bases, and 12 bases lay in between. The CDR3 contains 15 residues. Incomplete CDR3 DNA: TGTGCCAGCAGCTTAAGCCAGGTTCAGAATTCACCC. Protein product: CASSLSQVQNSP. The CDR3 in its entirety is CASSLSQVQNSPLHF.

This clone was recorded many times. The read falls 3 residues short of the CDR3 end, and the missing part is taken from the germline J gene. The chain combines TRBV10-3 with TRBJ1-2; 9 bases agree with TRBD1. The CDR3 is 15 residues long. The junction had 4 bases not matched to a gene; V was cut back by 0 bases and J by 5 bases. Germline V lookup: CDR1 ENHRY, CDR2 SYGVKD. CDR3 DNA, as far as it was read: TGTGCCATCAGTGAGTCGACTGGGACAGGGTATGGC. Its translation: CAISESTGTGYG. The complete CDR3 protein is CAISESTGTGYGYTF.

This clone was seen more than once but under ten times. The CDR3 is CASSPSGRQGGYGYTF. CDR3 bases read: TGTGCCAGCTCACCCTCCGGTCGACAGGGTGGCTATGGC. V is TRBV18 and J is TRBJ1-2; 7 nucleotides align to TRBD1. The read ends 3 residues early relative to the CDR3; the germline J gene fills the gap. The germline V gene encodes CDR1 KGHSH and CDR2 LQKENI. The CDR3 has 16 amino acids. J lost 4 bases, V lost 3 bases, and 11 bases had no gene match.

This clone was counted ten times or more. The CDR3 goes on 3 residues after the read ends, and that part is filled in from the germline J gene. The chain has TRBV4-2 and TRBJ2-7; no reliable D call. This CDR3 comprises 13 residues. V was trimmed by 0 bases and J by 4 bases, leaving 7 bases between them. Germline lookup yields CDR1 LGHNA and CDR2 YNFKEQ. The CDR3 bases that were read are TGTGCCAGCAGCCAAGAAAAGGGTTACGAG. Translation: CASSQEKGYE. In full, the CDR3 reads CASSQEKGYEQYF.

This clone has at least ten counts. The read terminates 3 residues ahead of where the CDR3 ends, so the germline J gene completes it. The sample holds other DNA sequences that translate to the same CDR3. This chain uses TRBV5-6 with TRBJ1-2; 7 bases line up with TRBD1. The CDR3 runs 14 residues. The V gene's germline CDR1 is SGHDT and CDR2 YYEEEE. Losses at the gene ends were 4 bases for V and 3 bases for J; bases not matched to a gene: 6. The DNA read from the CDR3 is TGTGCCAGCAGCCCCGGGACAGATTACTATGGC. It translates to CASSPGTDYYG. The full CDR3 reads CASSPGTDYYGYTF.

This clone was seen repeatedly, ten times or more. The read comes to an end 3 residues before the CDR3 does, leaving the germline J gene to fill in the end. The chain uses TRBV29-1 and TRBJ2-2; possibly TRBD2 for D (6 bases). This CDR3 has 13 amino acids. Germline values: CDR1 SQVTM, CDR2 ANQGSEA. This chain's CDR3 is CSVAGGTYGVLFF. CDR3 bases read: TGCAGCGTTGCCGGCGGGACTTACGGCGTG.

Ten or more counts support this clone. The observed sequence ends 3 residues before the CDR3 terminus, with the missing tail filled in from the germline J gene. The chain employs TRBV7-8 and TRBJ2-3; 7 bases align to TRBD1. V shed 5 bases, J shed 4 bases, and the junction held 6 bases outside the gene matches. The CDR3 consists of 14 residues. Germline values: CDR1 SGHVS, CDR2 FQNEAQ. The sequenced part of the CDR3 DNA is TGTGCCAGCAGCATAAGGACAGGTGCAGATACG. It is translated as CASSIRTGADT. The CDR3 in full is CASSIRTGADTQYF. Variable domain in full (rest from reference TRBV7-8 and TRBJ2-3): GAGVSQSPRYKVAKRGQDVALRCDPISGHVSLFWYQQALGQGPEFLTYFQNEAQLDKSGLPSDRFFAERPEGSVSTLKIQRTQQEDSAVYLCASSIRTGADTQYFGPGTRLTVL.

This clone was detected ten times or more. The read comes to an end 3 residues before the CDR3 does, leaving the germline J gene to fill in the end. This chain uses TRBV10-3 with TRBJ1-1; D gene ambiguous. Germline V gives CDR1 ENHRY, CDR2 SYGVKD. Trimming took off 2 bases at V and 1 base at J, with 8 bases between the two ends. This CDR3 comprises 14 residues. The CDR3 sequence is CAISEVRQNTEAFF. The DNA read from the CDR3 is TGTGCCATCAGTGAGGTCAGGCAGAACACTGAA.

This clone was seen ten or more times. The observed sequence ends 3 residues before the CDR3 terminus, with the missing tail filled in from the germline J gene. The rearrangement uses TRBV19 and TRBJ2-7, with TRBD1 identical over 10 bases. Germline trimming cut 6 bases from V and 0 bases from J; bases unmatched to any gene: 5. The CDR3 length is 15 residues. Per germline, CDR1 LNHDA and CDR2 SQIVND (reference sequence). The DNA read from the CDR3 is TGTGCCAGTAGAACGACAGGGGGCAGCTCCTACGAG. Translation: CASRTTGGSSYE. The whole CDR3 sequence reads CASRTTGGSSYEQYF.

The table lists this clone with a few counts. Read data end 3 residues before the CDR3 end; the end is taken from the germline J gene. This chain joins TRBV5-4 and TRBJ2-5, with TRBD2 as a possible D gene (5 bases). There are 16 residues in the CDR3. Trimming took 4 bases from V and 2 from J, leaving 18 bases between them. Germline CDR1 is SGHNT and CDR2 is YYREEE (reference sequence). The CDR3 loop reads CASSVGAEVVQETQYF. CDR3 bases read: TGTGCCAGCAGCGTGGGTGCGGAGGTGGTACAAGAGACC.

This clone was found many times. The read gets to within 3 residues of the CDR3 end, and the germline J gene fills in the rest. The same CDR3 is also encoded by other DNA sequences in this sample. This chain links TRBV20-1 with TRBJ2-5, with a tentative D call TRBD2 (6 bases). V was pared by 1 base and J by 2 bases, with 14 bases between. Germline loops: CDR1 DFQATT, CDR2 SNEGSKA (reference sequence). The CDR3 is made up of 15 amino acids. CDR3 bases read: TGCAGTGCTAGAGGGTCTAGCGAGGCACAAGAGACC. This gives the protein CSARGSSEAQET. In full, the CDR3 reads CSARGSSEAQETQYF.

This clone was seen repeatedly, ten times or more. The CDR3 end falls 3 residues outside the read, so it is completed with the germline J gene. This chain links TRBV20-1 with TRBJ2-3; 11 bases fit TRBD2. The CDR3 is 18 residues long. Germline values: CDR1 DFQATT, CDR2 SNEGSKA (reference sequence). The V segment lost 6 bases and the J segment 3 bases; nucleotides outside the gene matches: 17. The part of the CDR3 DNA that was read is TGCAGTGCGCCCCCCGGGACTAGCGGCCTAGGACGAACAGATACG. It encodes CSAPPGTSGLGRTDT. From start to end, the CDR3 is CSAPPGTSGLGRTDTQYF.

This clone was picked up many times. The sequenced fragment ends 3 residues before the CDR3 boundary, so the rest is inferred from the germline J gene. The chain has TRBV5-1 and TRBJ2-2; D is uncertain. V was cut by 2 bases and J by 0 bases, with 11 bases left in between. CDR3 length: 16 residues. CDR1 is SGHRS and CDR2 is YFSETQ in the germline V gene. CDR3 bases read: TGCGCCAGCAGCTTTAATCAGTTCGCGAACACCGGGGAG. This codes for CASSFNQFANTGE. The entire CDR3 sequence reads CASSFNQFANTGELFF.

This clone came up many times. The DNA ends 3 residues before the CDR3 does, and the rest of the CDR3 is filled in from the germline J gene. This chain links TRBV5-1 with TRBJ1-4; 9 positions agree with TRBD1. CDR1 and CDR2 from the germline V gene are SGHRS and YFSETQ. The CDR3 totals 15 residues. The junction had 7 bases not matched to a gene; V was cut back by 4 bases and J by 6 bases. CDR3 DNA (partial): TGCGCCAGCAGCGGCACAGGGGGCTCGGATGAAAAA. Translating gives CASSGTGGSDEK. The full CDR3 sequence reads CASSGTGGSDEKLFF.

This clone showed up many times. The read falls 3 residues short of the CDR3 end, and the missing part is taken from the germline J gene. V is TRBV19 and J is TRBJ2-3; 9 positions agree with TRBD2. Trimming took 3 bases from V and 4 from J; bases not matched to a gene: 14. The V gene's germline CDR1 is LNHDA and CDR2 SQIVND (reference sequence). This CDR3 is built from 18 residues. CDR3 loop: CASSIRGVAGVAADTQYF. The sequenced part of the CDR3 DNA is TGTGCCAGTAGTATTAGGGGTGTAGCGGGAGTAGCCGCAGATACG.

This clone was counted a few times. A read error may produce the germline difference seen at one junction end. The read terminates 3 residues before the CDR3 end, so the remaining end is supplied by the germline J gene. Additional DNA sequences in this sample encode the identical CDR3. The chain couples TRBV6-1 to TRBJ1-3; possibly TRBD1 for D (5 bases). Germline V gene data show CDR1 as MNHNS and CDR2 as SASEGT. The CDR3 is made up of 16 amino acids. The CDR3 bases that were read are TGTGCCAGCAGTGAAGCAGGGGTCTATGGCGGAAACACA. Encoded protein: CASSEAGVYGGNT. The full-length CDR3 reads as CASSEAGVYGGNTIYF.

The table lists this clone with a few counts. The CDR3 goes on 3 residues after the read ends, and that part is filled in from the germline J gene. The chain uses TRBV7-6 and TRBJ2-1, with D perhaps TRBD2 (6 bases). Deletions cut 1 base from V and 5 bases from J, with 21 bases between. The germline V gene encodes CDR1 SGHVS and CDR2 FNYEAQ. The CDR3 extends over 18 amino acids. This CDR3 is CASSLGGRFMGLHNEQFF. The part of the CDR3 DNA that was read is TGTGCCAGCAGCTTAGGGGGGAGGTTCATGGGACTCCACAATGAG.

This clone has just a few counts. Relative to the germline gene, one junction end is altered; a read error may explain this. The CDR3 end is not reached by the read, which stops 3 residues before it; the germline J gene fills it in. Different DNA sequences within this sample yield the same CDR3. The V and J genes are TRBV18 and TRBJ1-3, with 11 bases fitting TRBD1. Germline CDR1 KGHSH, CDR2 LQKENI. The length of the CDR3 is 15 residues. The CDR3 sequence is CASAGQGATGNTIYF. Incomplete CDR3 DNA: TGTGCCAGCGCAGGACAGGGGGCGACTGGAAACACG.

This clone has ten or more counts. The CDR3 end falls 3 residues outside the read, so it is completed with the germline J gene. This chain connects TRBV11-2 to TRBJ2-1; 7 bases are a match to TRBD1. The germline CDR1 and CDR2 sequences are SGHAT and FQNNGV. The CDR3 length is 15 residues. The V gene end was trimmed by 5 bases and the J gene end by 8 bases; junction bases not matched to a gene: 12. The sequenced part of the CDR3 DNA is TGTGCCAGCAGCAGCACCGGGACAGTGGCCTATGAG. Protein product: CASSSTGTVAYE. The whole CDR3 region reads CASSSTGTVAYEQFF.

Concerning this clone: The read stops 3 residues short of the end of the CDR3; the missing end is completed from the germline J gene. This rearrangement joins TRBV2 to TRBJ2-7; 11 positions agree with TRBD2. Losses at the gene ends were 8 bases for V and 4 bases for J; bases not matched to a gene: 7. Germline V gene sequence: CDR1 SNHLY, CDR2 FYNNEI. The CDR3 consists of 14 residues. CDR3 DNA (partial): TGTGCCAGCTCTCTGACTAGCGGGAAGTACGAG. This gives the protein CASSLTSGKYE. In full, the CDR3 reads CASSLTSGKYEQYF.